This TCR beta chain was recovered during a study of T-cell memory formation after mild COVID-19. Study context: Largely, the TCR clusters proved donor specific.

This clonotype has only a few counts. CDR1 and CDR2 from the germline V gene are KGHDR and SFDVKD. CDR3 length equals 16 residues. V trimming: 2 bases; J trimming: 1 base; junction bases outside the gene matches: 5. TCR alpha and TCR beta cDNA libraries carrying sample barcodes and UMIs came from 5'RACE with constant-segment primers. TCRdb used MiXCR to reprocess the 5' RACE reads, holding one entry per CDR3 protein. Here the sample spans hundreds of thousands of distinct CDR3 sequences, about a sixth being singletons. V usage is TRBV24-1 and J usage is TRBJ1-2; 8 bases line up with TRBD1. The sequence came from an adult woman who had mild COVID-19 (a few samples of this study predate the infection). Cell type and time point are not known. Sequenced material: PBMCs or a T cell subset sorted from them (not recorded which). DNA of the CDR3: TGTGCCACCAGTGATTCCAGGGGGCAGGGTAACTATGGCTACACCTTC. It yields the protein CATSDSRGQGNYGYTF.